These T cell receptor beta chains were read from a single sample in a study of shared clonotypes between healthy human individuals. Produced via immunoSEQ multiplex PCR; TCRdb's table is partial and in-frame only. Among millions of clones listed, around 95% were seen once. The sequenced material came from naive CD4+ T cells sorted from blood. Receptors were obtained from a man between 18 and 35 years old in good health. Both conserved end residues are part of each CDR3. D genes are given only for firm matches. A row's size may be missing; if present it is once, few, many or a size class.

V,D,size,J,length,CDR3,DNA
TRBV18,NA,NA,TRBJ1-1,14,CASSPRVEDTEAFF,TGTGCCAGCTCACCAAGGGTCGAGGACACTGAAGCTTTCTTT
TRBV6-1,TRBD1,NA,TRBJ2-1,14,CAVGQGDLYNEQFF,TGTGCCGTCGGACAGGGAGACCTCTACAATGAGCAGTTCTTC
TRBV5-1,NA,NA,TRBJ1-1,15,CASSPNGGLETEAFF,TGCGCCAGCAGCCCGAACGGAGGGTTAGAAACTGAAGCTTTCTTT
TRBV5-1,NA,NA,TRBJ1-1,13,CASSLFGNTEAFF,TGCGCCAGCAGCTTGTTTGGGAACACTGAAGCTTTCTTT
TRBV20-1,NA,NA,TRBJ2-7,11,CSASGVYEQYF,TGCAGTGCTAGTGGGGTTTACGAGCAGTACTTC
TRBV5-1,NA,NA,TRBJ2-5,13,CASRGQPQETQYF,TGCGCCAGCAGAGGACAGCCCCAAGAGACCCAGTACTTC
TRBV19,NA,NA,TRBJ1-6,17,CASSIGSLGRSWTPLHF,TGTGCCAGTAGTATCGGCTCTCTGGGTCGGTCCTGGACACCCCTCCACTTT
TRBV28,NA,NA,TRBJ1-2,15,CASSFGPVGSYGYTF,TGTGCCAGCAGTTTTGGGCCGGTCGGGTCCTATGGCTACACCTTC
TRBV4-1,TRBD2,NA,TRBJ2-6,20,CASSQFSGGQSYSGANVLTF,TGCGCCAGCAGCCAATTTAGCGGGGGGCAGTCCTACTCTGGGGCCAACGTCCTGACTTTC
TRBV7-9,NA,NA,TRBJ2-3,16,CASSFDRISSTDTQYF,TGTGCCAGCAGCTTCGACAGGATTTCTAGCACAGATACGCAGTATTTT
TRBV7-2,TRBD2,NA,TRBJ2-5,16,CASSPAVGGREETQYF,TGTGCCAGCAGCCCAGCGGTGGGCGGGAGGGAAGAGACCCAGTACTTC
TRBV4-2,NA,NA,TRBJ1-4,15,CASSQGPGQNEKLFF,TGTGCCAGCAGCCAAGGCCCCGGACAAAATGAAAAACTGTTTTTT
TRBV4-3,NA,NA,TRBJ2-4,18,CASSQDITAGLAKNIQYF,TGCGCCAGCAGCCAAGATATAACGGCGGGTCTAGCCAAAAACATTCAGTACTTC
TRBV19,NA,NA,TRBJ2-7,15,CASSIQVGSSYEQYF,TGTGCCAGTAGTATTCAAGTTGGGAGCTCCTACGAGCAGTACTTC
TRBV28,NA,NA,TRBJ1-4,15,CASSSWGGTNEKLFF,TGTGCCAGCAGTTCCTGGGGAGGCACTAATGAAAAACTGTTTTTT
TRBV6-5,NA,NA,TRBJ1-4,15,CASRGSRDPNEKLFF,TGTGCCAGCAGAGGTTCCAGGGACCCTAATGAAAAACTGTTTTTT
TRBV28,NA,NA,TRBJ1-2,16,CASSLSPGGGQNGYTF,TGTGCCAGCAGTTTATCCCCAGGCGGGGGCCAGAATGGCTACACCTTC
TRBV14,NA,NA,TRBJ2-7,14,CASSQQASTSKQYF,TGTGCCAGCAGCCAACAGGCGTCAACGTCCAAGCAGTACTTC
TRBV5-1,NA,NA,TRBJ2-3,14,CASSATAPTDTQYF,TGCGCCAGCAGCGCCACCGCCCCCACAGATACGCAGTATTTT
TRBV5-1,NA,NA,TRBJ1-1,15,CASSFTRTANTEAFF,TGCGCCAGCAGCTTCACCCGGACAGCGAACACTGAAGCTTTCTTT
TRBV10-3,NA,NA,TRBJ2-7,11,CAISGGYEQYF,TGTGCCATCAGTGGAGGCTACGAGCAGTACTTC
TRBV6-6,TRBD1,NA,TRBJ1-5,14,CASSWTGQNQPQHF,TGTGCCAGCAGTTGGACAGGACAGAATCAGCCCCAGCATTTT
TRBV28,NA,NA,TRBJ1-2,14,CASSSAGPSYGYTF,TGTGCCAGCAGTTCGGCAGGTCCAAGCTATGGCTACACCTTC
TRBV30,NA,NA,TRBJ2-2,14,CAYGAQGGTRELFF,TGTGCCTATGGGGCCCAGGGCGGCACCAGGGAGCTGTTTTTT
TRBV29-1,TRBD2,NA,TRBJ2-3,19,CSVEVRNPTSGGATDTQYF,TGCAGCGTTGAAGTCCGAAACCCCACTAGCGGGGGGGCCACAGATACGCAGTATTTT
TRBV9,NA,NA,TRBJ1-3,13,CASTAVSGNTIYF,TGTGCCAGCACCGCCGTATCTGGAAACACCATATATTTT
TRBV5-4,TRBD2,NA,TRBJ2-3,17,CASSAGAASGFTDTQYF,TGTGCCAGCAGCGCCGGCGCGGCTAGCGGGTTCACAGATACGCAGTATTTT
TRBV10-3,NA,NA,TRBJ1-1,14,CAISEGRENTEAFF,TGTGCCATCAGTGAAGGTCGGGAGAACACTGAAGCTTTCTTT
TRBV4-1,NA,NA,TRBJ2-1,15,CASSQDWPVYNEQFF,TGCGCCAGCAGCCAAGACTGGCCAGTTTACAATGAGCAGTTCTTC
TRBV11-2,TRBD2,NA,TRBJ2-5,16,CASSRTLAGVRETQYF,TGTGCCAGCAGCAGAACCCTAGCGGGAGTCCGAGAGACCCAGTACTTC
TRBV6-1,NA,once,TRBJ2-2,14,CASSVVRYTGELFF,TGTGCCAGCAGTGTGGTTAGATACACCGGGGAGCTGTTTTTT
TRBV27,TRBD1,NA,TRBJ2-1,16,CASTPTGTGVYNEQFF,TGTGCCAGCACCCCGACCGGGACAGGGGTGTACAATGAGCAGTTCTTC
TRBV30,TRBD2,NA,TRBJ2-5,16,CAWSVGAGVSSETQYF,TGTGCCTGGAGTGTAGGGGCGGGAGTAAGTTCAGAGACCCAGTACTTC
TRBV2,NA,NA,TRBJ1-5,17,CASSALDPIYSNQPQHF,TGTGCCAGCAGTGCCCTCGACCCGATATATAGCAATCAGCCCCAGCATTTT
TRBV5-1,TRBD1,NA,TRBJ2-1,13,CASSLEGAGEQFF,TGCGCCAGCAGCTTGGAGGGGGCGGGCGAGCAGTTCTTC
TRBV5-1,NA,NA,TRBJ1-4,15,CASSLARTTNEKLFF,TGCGCCAGCAGCTTGGCCAGAACAACTAATGAAAAACTGTTTTTT
TRBV20-1,NA,NA,TRBJ1-2,8,CSPYGYTF,TGCAGTCCCTATGGCTACACCTTC
TRBV27,NA,NA,TRBJ1-6,17,CASSFRERSSYNSPLHF,TGTGCCAGCAGTTTTCGCGAAAGGAGCTCCTATAATTCACCCCTCCACTTT
TRBV6-1,NA,NA,TRBJ1-5,12,CASTNPHQPQHF,TGTGCCAGCACCAACCCACATCAGCCCCAGCATTTT
TRBV19,TRBD2,NA,TRBJ2-5,17,CASRPGLAVNLPETQYF,TGTGCCAGTAGACCGGGACTAGCCGTCAATCTGCCGGAGACCCAGTACTTC
TRBV29-1,NA,NA,TRBJ1-1,13,CSVGVRSGTEAFF,TGCAGCGTTGGGGTCAGATCGGGCACTGAAGCTTTCTTT
TRBV10-1,TRBD2,NA,TRBJ2-1,15,CASSEGLAENNEQFF,TGCGCCAGCAGTGAGGGACTAGCGGAGAACAATGAGCAGTTCTTC
TRBV30,NA,NA,TRBJ2-2,13,CACPRLWGTQLFF,TGTGCCTGCCCCAGATTGTGGGGCACACAGTTGTTTTTT